This T cell receptor beta chain was captured by sequencing in a study of CD8 T cells in Susac syndrome. Overall study findings and caveats: The study conceded that its TCR sequencing and HLA analysis involved relatively few individuals. Within Susac syndrome CD4+ T cell repertoires, clonal expansion was not evident.

CDR1 and CDR2 from the germline V gene are GTSNPN and SVGIG (reference sequence). The V and J ends lost 1 base and 3 bases respectively, with 11 bases between them. The CDR3 spans 14 residues. In regard to this clonotype: Its antigen is unidentified.

Random hexamers served to reverse transcribe roughly 0.45 to 1 ug RNA. One entry per CDR3 protein results from TCRdb running MiXCR on the immunoSEQ multiplex PCR reads. The table records some 180,000 distinct CDR3 sequences, 91% of them present only once. The sequenced material came from CD4+ T cells from PBMCs. This rearrangement joins TRBV30 to TRBJ2-3; D uncertain. The sequence came from a human donor with Susac syndrome. CDR3 in DNA: TGTGCCTGGAGTGCAGGCAGGACGACAGATACGCAGTATTTT. Amino acid sequence: CAWSAGRTTDTQYF.